The clone carrying this T cell receptor beta chain was picked up one time. The antigen is not known. Mismatch with germline at one junction end may stem from a read error. The length of the CDR3 is 16 residues. The V gene's germline CDR1 is MNHNY and CDR2 SVGAGI (reference sequence). The sample comes from a study of blood T cells in healthy people across ages. Study-wide results and caveats: PBMC samples, being unsorted, prevented any conclusive comparison of naive and antigen-experienced cells. Diversity was estimated from one million T cells, and these estimates were considered underestimates.

A second PCR of 7 to 11 cycles used a sample-barcoded 5' primer and a J-beta primer mix. A template-switch adaptor containing 12 random nucleotides labeled each cDNA molecule. TCRdb called the 5' RACE reads again in MiXCR, with one record for every CDR3 protein. The sample lists 1.5 million to 1.8 million distinct CDR3 sequences; 42% were seen once. Researchers report isolating at least 7 million PBMCs per sample. V and J are TRBV6-6 and TRBJ1-1; no clear D. The receptor's source is a woman between 18 and 29 years old in good health. Sequenced sample: blood. The DNA for the CDR3 is TGTGCCGGCAGTTACTTGGGGAGGGTGGAGAACACTGAAGCTTTCTTT. Its translation: CAGSYLGRVENTEAFF.